One sample yielded the 15 T cell receptor beta chains listed below, sequenced in a study of Ad26.COV2.S vaccination and SARS-CoV-2 variants. Some clones are missing from TCRdb's copy, which holds only in-frame ones; the method was immunoSEQ multiplex PCR. The table shows about 440,000 clones, with 80% to 95% occurring only once. Indicated treatment: some 19 received Ad26.COV2.S at low or high dose, single or two shots; 5 received placebo; per-sample allocation not given. Sampling was done on day 63 after the first vaccine or placebo injection. The sequencing here drew on peripheral blood, taken in a trial of Ad26.COV2.S vaccine versus placebo. Source of these receptors: a person between 18 and 60 years old who received the Ad26.COV2.S COVID-19 vaccine or a placebo.

This clone was detected only once. The V gene is TRBV20-1, the J gene TRBJ2-2; 8 bases fit TRBD2. Looked up from germline, CDR1 is DFQATT and CDR2 is SNEGSKA (reference sequence). CDR3 length: 13 amino acids. V lost 3 bases to trimming and J lost 4 bases; unmatched junction nucleotides: 1. CDR3 nucleotide sequence: TGCAGTGCTAGTAGCGGGATCACCGGGGAGCTGTTTTTT. The encoded protein is CSASSGITGELFF.

Regarding this clone: This specimen includes other DNA sequences encoding the same CDR3. The chain uses TRBV18 and TRBJ1-5, with 9 bases aligning to TRBD1. The germline gives CDR1 KGHSH, CDR2 LQKENI. This CDR3 contains 14 residues. Trimming took 6 bases from V and 4 from J; bases not matched to a gene: 4. CDR3 sequence (DNA): TGTGCCAGCTCCCCCGGACAGGGGAATCAGCCCCAGCATTTT. It is translated as CASSPGQGNQPQHF.

The chain carries TRBV7-2 and TRBJ2-7; the D is unclear. The V gene lost 5 bases and the J gene lost 1 base, with 9 bases spanning the gap. This CDR3 contains 13 residues. Germline V gene sequence: CDR1 SGHTA, CDR2 FQGNSA. The chain's CDR3 is CASSAPVSYEQYF. The CDR3 DNA reads TGTGCCAGCAGCGCTCCTGTGTCCTACGAGCAGTACTTC.

This sequence joins TRBV18 and TRBJ2-7; 7 nucleotides line up with TRBD2. CDR1 is KGHSH, CDR2 LQKENI, per germline. V shed 0 bases and J 7 bases; nucleotides not matched to a gene: 6. CDR3 length: 14 amino acids. CDR3 nucleotides: TGTGCCAGCTCACCACCCGGCCCCGGGAGGGAGCAGTACTTC. Translating it yields CASSPPGPGREQYF.

This clone has only one observation. This sequence joins TRBV9 and TRBJ2-4; a possible D gene is TRBD1 (6 bases). CDR3 length: 13 amino acids. Germline V gene sequence: CDR1 SGDLS, CDR2 YYNGEE. The germline V and J ends were trimmed by 2 bases and 8 bases, with 11 bases remaining between them. The CDR3 here is CASSVSPGDIQYF. CDR3 DNA sequence: TGTGCCAGCAGCGTGTCCCCAGGGGACATTCAGTACTTC.

The genes are TRBV7-2 and TRBJ2-3, with D perhaps matching TRBD1 or TRBD2 (5 bases each). Germline lookup yields CDR1 SGHTA and CDR2 FQGNSA. Trimming took off 8 bases at V and 1 base at J, with 13 bases between the two ends. This CDR3 comprises 14 residues. In DNA, the CDR3 is TGTGCCAGCCGAAACCAGGGACGCACAGATACGCAGTATTTT. Amino acid sequence: CASRNQGRTDTQYF.

The V and J genes are TRBV28 and TRBJ1-5; the match to TRBD1 covers 7 bases. CDR1 and CDR2 from the germline V gene are MDHEN and SYDVKM. V lost 3 bases to trimming and J lost 3 bases; unmatched junction nucleotides: 14. The length of the CDR3 is 18 residues. In nucleotides, the CDR3 is TGTGCCAGCAGTTTTCCCTCGATCAGGGGGTTTGACAATCAGCCCCAGCATTTT. Its protein is CASSFPSIRGFDNQPQHF.

This clone was detected only a few times. The J gene is TRBJ2-7, the V gene TRBV19, with 8 positions matching TRBD2. V shed 4 bases and J 5 bases; nucleotides not matched to a gene: 10. The CDR3 runs 15 residues. Germline CDR1 reads LNHDA; CDR2 reads SQIVND (reference sequence). The CDR3 spells CASSTTKREFNEQYF. Here the CDR3 DNA reads TGTGCCAGTAGTACTACCAAGCGGGAGTTCAACGAGCAGTACTTC.

This chain uses TRBV28 with TRBJ2-1, with TRBD2 identical over 14 bases. Germline V gene sequence: CDR1 MDHEN, CDR2 SYDVKM. This CDR3 is built from 17 residues. Trimming cost V 6 bases and J 8 bases; bases outside gene matches: 12. For the CDR3, the DNA is TGTGCCAGCAGCCTAACCCCCGGGACTAGCGGGAGTTATGAGCAGTTCTTC. Translated: CASSLTPGTSGSYEQFF.

This chain joins TRBV6-1 and TRBJ2-7; 9 bases align to TRBD1. The germline V gene has CDR1 MNHNS and CDR2 SASEGT. V was clipped by 1 base and J by 1 base; unmatched bases: 2. The CDR3 spans 15 residues. The CDR3 nucleotides are TGTGCCAGCAGTGAAGTTGGGACAGGGTCCTACGAGCAGTACTTC. Its protein is CASSEVGTGSYEQYF.

This chain joins TRBV15 and TRBJ2-7, with a tentative D call TRBD2 (6 bases). The ends were cut back, 0 bases at V and 4 bases at J, with 13 bases in the middle. The CDR3 is 15 amino acids. In germline, CDR1 is LNHNV, CDR2 YYDKDF (reference sequence). Here the CDR3 reads CATSRDRGLSYEQYF. CDR3 sequence (DNA): TGTGCCACCAGCAGAGATAGGGGACTTTCATACGAGCAGTACTTC.

This chain joins TRBV4-2 and TRBJ2-1, with 8 nucleotides matching TRBD2. Unmatched junction bases numbered 10, after V lost 0 bases and J lost 3 bases. CDR1 and CDR2 (germline): LGHNA, YNFKEQ. The CDR3 contains 18 residues. The CDR3 spells CASSQDGVAGLYYNEQFF. The CDR3 DNA reads as TGTGCCAGCAGCCAAGATGGGGTAGCGGGACTCTACTACAATGAGCAGTTCTTC.

The gene calls are TRBV19 and TRBJ1-2; the D gene is possibly TRBD1 (5 bases). Germline CDR1 reads LNHDA; CDR2 reads SQIVND (reference sequence). V lost 5 bases, J lost 7 bases, and 14 bases lay in between. This CDR3 has 13 residues. The CDR3 reads CASSGRGPFGYTF. CDR3 DNA: TGTGCCAGTAGTGGCCGGGGCCCCTTTGGCTACACCTTC.

J is TRBJ2-3 and V is TRBV9, with D tentatively TRBD1 or TRBD2 (5 bases each). V was pared by 3 bases and J by 2 bases, with 10 bases between. The CDR3 sequence is 14 residues long. CDR1 is SGDLS, CDR2 YYNGEE, per germline. The CDR3 protein is CASSAGPLTDTQYF. CDR3 sequence (DNA): TGTGCCAGCAGCGCGGGACCCCTCACAGATACGCAGTATTTT.

The chain couples TRBV6-5 to TRBJ2-1; 7 bases agree with TRBD1. CDR1 and CDR2 (germline): MNHEY, SVGAGI. The CDR3 extends over 13 amino acids. Trimming removed 6 bases from V and 9 bases from J; junction bases left unmatched: 8. The CDR3 is CASRTGLISEQFF. As DNA, the CDR3 is TGTGCCAGCAGGACAGGGTTAATATCTGAGCAGTTCTTC.